The 28 T cell receptor beta chains below come from one sample, sequenced in a study of blood T cell repertoires in COVID-19. Some clones are missing from TCRdb's copy, which holds only in-frame ones; the method was immunoSEQ multiplex PCR. The profile shows about 250,000 clones, approximately 86% of them singletons. The sequenced sample was PBMCs or T cells enriched from blood (not recorded which). Source of these receptors: a woman aged 50 to 60 who had recovered from COVID-19.

V usage is TRBV19 and J usage is TRBJ1-3; D is possibly TRBD1 (5 bases). With 7 bases removed from V and 0 bases from J, the gap between germline ends came to 13 bases. Germline values: CDR1 LNHDA, CDR2 SQIVND (reference sequence). This CDR3 comprises 15 residues. Here the CDR3 DNA reads TGTGCCAGTACCTCACAGGAACGCTCTGGAAACACCATATATTTT. Encoded protein: CASTSQERSGNTIYF. Full variable domain (missing parts from reference TRBV19 and TRBJ1-3): DGGITQSPKYLFRKEGQNVTLSCEQNLNHDAMYWYRQDPGQGLRLIYYSQIVNDFQKGDIAEGYSVSREKKESFPLTVTSAQKNPTAFYLCASTSQERSGNTIYFGEGSWLTVV.

This clone was recorded only once. The rearrangement links TRBV28 to TRBJ2-3; D is possibly TRBD2 (6 bases). V shed 8 bases and J shed 1 base, with 10 bases lying between them. Germline-derived CDR1 and CDR2 are MDHEN and SYDVKM. This CDR3 is built from 13 residues. CDR3 protein: CASFGGGTDTQYF. The DNA for the CDR3 is TGTGCCAGCTTTGGCGGGGGCACAGATACGCAGTATTTT.

This clone was seen ten or more times. The genes are TRBV2 and TRBJ2-5, with 9 nucleotides matching TRBD2. V lost 6 bases, J lost 2 bases, and 7 bases stayed unmatched. Germline assignment: CDR1 SNHLY and CDR2 FYNNEI. The CDR3 is 15 residues long. CDR3 region: CASSHRGLAQETQYF. The CDR3 nucleotides read TGTGCCAGCAGCCACAGAGGACTAGCGCAAGAGACCCAGTACTTC.

This clone occurred once. The V and J genes are TRBV29-1 and TRBJ1-2; 7 nucleotides align to TRBD1. Germline trimming cut 7 bases from V and 2 bases from J; bases unmatched to any gene: 10. Germline CDR1 and CDR2: SQVTM and ANQGSEA. There are 14 residues in the CDR3. CDR3 in DNA: TGCAGCGCCAGGGACAGTCAAGTAAACTATGGCTACACCTTC. Amino acid sequence: CSARDSQVNYGYTF.

J is TRBJ2-2 and V is TRBV21-1; TRBD2 was called by the table and not checked on the DNA. TRBV21-1 is annotated as a pseudogene. The CDR3 totals 18 residues. CDR3 DNA: TGTGCCAGCAGCATCCCTTGGTGCGGAGCCACGAACACCGGGGAGCTGTTTTTT. Its protein product is CASSIPWCGATNTGELFF.

This clone has only a few counts. The chain is built from TRBV30 and TRBJ1-1; no clear D gene. Trimming shortened V by 1 base and J by 11 bases, and 11 bases separated the two germline ends. CDR1 and CDR2 from the germline V gene are GTSNPN and SVGIG (reference sequence). This CDR3 has 11 amino acids. The CDR3 nucleotides are TGTGCCTGGAGTGGCGGAGAGGTTGCTTTCTTT. The encoded protein is CAWSGGEVAFF.

This chain connects TRBV25-1 to TRBJ2-5; tentative D call: TRBD1 (6 bases). Trimming removed 1 base from V and 4 bases from J, with 13 bases in between. CDR1 and CDR2 (germline): MGHDK, SYGVNS. The CDR3 extends over 15 amino acids. The CDR3 is CASSEFEGVVETQYF. DNA of the CDR3: TGTGCCAGCAGTGAATTCGAGGGGGTAGTAGAGACCCAGTACTTC.

This sequence joins TRBV18 and TRBJ2-1; 8 nucleotides match TRBD2. The germline V gene has CDR1 KGHSH and CDR2 LQKENI. This CDR3 has 14 residues. Trimming cost V 1 base and J 4 bases; bases outside gene matches: 0. The CDR3 DNA follows: TGTGCCAGCTCACCACAGCGGGGGTACAATGAGCAGTTCTTC. This sequence encodes CASSPQRGYNEQFF.

The chain has TRBV28 and TRBJ2-1; 8 bases are shared with TRBD2. CDR1 is MDHEN, CDR2 SYDVKM, per germline. The CDR3 extends over 18 amino acids. V lost 6 bases to trimming and J lost 0 bases; unmatched junction nucleotides: 13. CDR3 nucleotide sequence: TGTGCCAGCAGCGGGGGGGGTCGGAGGGCCGTCTCCTACAATGAGCAGTTCTTC. Translated, it gives CASSGGGRRAVSYNEQFF.

The chain links TRBV29-1 to TRBJ1-3; the D is unclear. The CDR3 runs 14 residues. Looked up from germline, CDR1 is SQVTM and CDR2 is ANQGSEA. Trimming left V 4 bases short and J 0 bases short, with 10 bases between. CDR3 loop: CSVVERGSGNTIYF. The CDR3 DNA follows: TGCAGCGTTGTGGAGCGCGGCTCTGGAAACACCATATATTTT.

This chain links TRBV2 with TRBJ2-2; 8 bases agree with TRBD2. Germline-derived CDR1 and CDR2 are SNHLY and FYNNEI. The CDR3 has 14 residues. Trimming removed 8 bases from V and 1 base from J; junction bases left unmatched: 3. For the CDR3, the DNA is TGTGCCAGCTCAACTAGCGGGAACACCGGGGAGCTGTTTTTT. This encodes CASSTSGNTGELFF.

V is TRBV19 and J is TRBJ1-2, with TRBD1 matching 7 bases. Germline lookup yields CDR1 LNHDA and CDR2 SQIVND (reference sequence). CDR3 length: 15 residues. V shed 6 bases and J 4 bases; nucleotides not matched to a gene: 11. The CDR3: CASSRSRQGTYGYTF. CDR3 nucleotide sequence: TGTGCCAGTAGCAGATCTAGACAGGGAACCTATGGCTACACCTTC.

The chain employs TRBV5-5 and TRBJ1-4, with D perhaps matching TRBD1 (5 bases). The CDR3 sequence is 14 residues long. The V gene lost 0 bases and the J gene lost 4 bases, with 7 bases spanning the gap. In germline, CDR1 is SGHKS, CDR2 YYEKEE (reference sequence). The CDR3 coding sequence is TGTGCCAGCAGCTTGGAAGGGGTTAATGAAAAACTGTTTTTT. Encoded protein: CASSLEGVNEKLFF.

The V gene is TRBV7-9, the J gene TRBJ1-3; possibly TRBD1 for D (6 bases). The CDR3 is made up of 14 amino acids. Trimming left V 7 bases short and J 3 bases short, with 13 bases between. Per germline, CDR1 SEHNR and CDR2 FQNEAQ (reference sequence). The CDR3 loop reads CASTNQGFGNTIYF. CDR3 nucleotide sequence: TGTGCCAGCACCAATCAGGGGTTTGGAAACACCATATATTTT.

This sequence joins TRBV18 and TRBJ2-5; D is uncertain. This CDR3 is 14 amino acids long. V dropped 0 bases and J dropped 3 bases, with 8 bases sitting between them. Germline loops: CDR1 KGHSH, CDR2 LQKENI. The CDR3 protein is CASSPPYSKETQYF. As DNA, the CDR3 is TGTGCCAGCTCACCACCGTACAGTAAAGAGACCCAGTACTTC.

V gene TRBV5-4 combines with J gene TRBJ2-1; 10 positions match TRBD2. The J segment lost 4 bases and the V segment lost 4 bases, leaving 5 bases of the junction unmatched. Germline V gives CDR1 SGHNT, CDR2 YYREEE (reference sequence). This CDR3 spans 15 amino acids. CDR3 amino acids: CASSRGTSDYNEQFF. The DNA of the CDR3 is TGTGCCAGCAGCCGGGGGACTAGCGATTACAATGAGCAGTTCTTC.

This clone was found a few times. The rearrangement joins TRBV30 to TRBJ2-1, with 8 bases identical to TRBD1. The V gene end was trimmed by 0 bases and the J gene end by 14 bases; junction bases not matched to a gene: 6. The germline CDR1 and CDR2 sequences are GTSNPN and SVGIG (reference sequence). This CDR3 is 12 amino acids long. In DNA, the CDR3 is TGTGCCTGGAGTGTACCAGGGGGCCCGGAGTTCTTC. This codes for CAWSVPGGPEFF.

V and J are TRBV6-5 and TRBJ1-2; D gene uncertain. Germline V lookup: CDR1 MNHEY, CDR2 SVGAGI. Deletions cut 5 bases from V and 0 bases from J, with 13 bases between. The CDR3 spans 15 residues. CDR3 loop: CASSPLGVSNYGYTF. In DNA form, the CDR3 reads TGTGCCAGCAGTCCGCTCGGGGTCTCTAACTATGGCTACACCTTC.

The chain has TRBV7-3 and TRBJ2-1; D might be TRBD1 (6 bases). V lost 0 bases, J lost 9 bases, and 12 bases lay in between. The CDR3 has 14 residues. Germline V CDR1 and CDR2: SGHTA, FQGTGA. This CDR3 is CASSLTGAPAEQFF. Written as DNA, the CDR3 is TGTGCCAGCAGCTTAACGGGGGCTCCAGCTGAGCAGTTCTTC. Combining the CDR3 with reference TRBV7-3 and TRBJ2-1 gives the whole variable domain GAGVSQTPSNKVTEKGKYVELRCDPISGHTALYWYRQSLGQGPEFLIYFQGTGAADDSGLPNDRFFAVRPEGSVSTLKIQRTERGDSAVYLCASSLTGAPAEQFFGPGTRLTVL.

This sequence joins TRBV7-2 and TRBJ2-7; a possible D gene is TRBD2 (6 bases). There are 14 residues in the CDR3. Trimming pared 8 bases from V and 4 bases from J, leaving 18 bases between. CDR1 and CDR2 from the germline V gene are SGHTA and FQGNSA. CDR3 in amino acids: CASGLRPGWYEQYF. The CDR3 DNA reads TGTGCCAGCGGACTAAGGCCAGGATGGTACGAGCAGTACTTC.

The rearrangement joins TRBV2 to TRBJ1-2; 11 bases fit TRBD1. The CDR3 consists of 13 residues. In germline, CDR1 is SNHLY, CDR2 FYNNEI. The V gene end was trimmed by 8 bases and the J gene end by 7 bases; junction bases not matched to a gene: 6. The DNA for the CDR3 is TGTGCCAGCGGAGGACAGGGGGCAGGTGGCTACACCTTC. Translation: CASGGQGAGGYTF.

The chain has TRBV5-4 and TRBJ1-2, with TRBD1 matching over 8 bases. The germline V gene encodes CDR1 SGHNT and CDR2 YYREEE (reference sequence). V gave up 5 bases and J gave up 1 base; unmatched junction bases: 4. The CDR3 sequence is 14 residues long. The chain's CDR3 is CASRTTGGNYGYTF. The CDR3 DNA follows: TGTGCCAGCAGGACAACAGGGGGTAACTATGGCTACACCTTC.

The J gene is TRBJ1-5, the V gene TRBV5-1, with 8 bases that match TRBD1. The length of the CDR3 is 17 residues. Germline V gene sequence: CDR1 SGHRS, CDR2 YFSETQ. The ends lost 2 bases at V and 0 bases at J; junction bases unmatched: 7. CDR3 amino acids: CASSFDPTGDSNQPQHF. The CDR3 nucleotides read TGCGCCAGCAGCTTCGACCCGACAGGGGATAGCAATCAGCCCCAGCATTTT.

This sequence joins TRBV7-2 and TRBJ1-5; a possible D gene is TRBD1 (6 bases). The CDR3 spans 14 residues. The germline CDR1 and CDR2 sequences are SGHTA and FQGNSA. Trimming removed 7 bases from V and 0 bases from J, with 10 bases in between. The CDR3 is CASTSDSSNQPQHF. The DNA of the CDR3 is TGTGCCAGCACATCGGACAGTAGCAATCAGCCCCAGCATTTT.

The chain has TRBV28 and TRBJ1-2; 8 bases are a match to TRBD1. V was clipped by 5 bases and J by 5 bases; unmatched bases: 7. CDR1 and CDR2 (germline): MDHEN, SYDVKM. This CDR3 is built from 14 residues. CDR3 region: CASSGPGQVYGYTF. The CDR3, as DNA: TGTGCCAGCAGTGGACCGGGACAGGTATATGGCTACACCTTC.

CDR3 loop: CASSYFGTGITEAFF. The CDR3 nucleotides read TGTGCCAGCAGTTATTTTGGGACAGGGATCACTGAAGCTTTCTTT. V gene TRBV6-5 combines with J gene TRBJ1-1, with 9 positions matching TRBD1. V gave up 3 bases and J gave up 4 bases; unmatched junction bases: 6. Per the germline V gene, CDR1 is MNHEY and CDR2 is SVGAGI. The CDR3 runs to 15 residues.

The V and J genes are TRBV5-4 and TRBJ2-7; tentatively, D is TRBD1 (5 bases). The ends were cut back, 4 bases at V and 4 bases at J, with 12 bases in the middle. The CDR3 spans 13 residues. Germline V gene data show CDR1 as SGHNT and CDR2 as YYREEE (reference sequence). The chain's CDR3 is CASSEQRGYEQYF. CDR3 sequence (DNA): TGTGCCAGCAGCGAACAAAGGGGTTACGAGCAGTACTTC.

The rearrangement uses TRBV5-1 and TRBJ1-3; possibly TRBD1 for D (6 bases). The CDR3 runs 15 residues. Germline V gene sequence: CDR1 SGHRS, CDR2 YFSETQ. Trimming removed 1 base from V and 1 base from J, with 9 bases in between. The CDR3 spells CASSLQGLSGNTIYF. In nucleotides, the CDR3 is TGCGCCAGCAGCTTGCAGGGGCTTTCTGGAAACACCATATATTTT.